A selection of T cell receptor beta chains follows, all from one sample in a study of CD8+ T cells in alopecia areata. The method was immunoSEQ multiplex PCR; TCRdb's version includes in-frame clones alone and lacks a portion of them. The sample shows roughly 210,000 clones, over 40% of them seen only once. The sample here was CD4+ T cells sorted from blood, taken between weeks 36 and 40, from a patient treated with tofacitinib. Receptor source: a human donor with alopecia areata. Both conserved end residues are trimmed from each CDR3. Each record gives: D gene, J gene, V gene, CDR3 protein. The D gene is left open where the match is weak.

d_call: .; j_call: TRBJ2-5; v_call: TRBV11-2; cdr3_aa: ASSFRRSGAETQY
d_call: TRBD2; j_call: TRBJ2-7; v_call: TRBV29-1; cdr3_aa: SVEDRGSGGLNEQY
d_call: .; j_call: TRBJ1-1; v_call: TRBV14; cdr3_aa: ASSQDRPGWLSEAF
d_call: .; j_call: TRBJ2-7; v_call: TRBV6-5; cdr3_aa: ASSLTRGGEQY
d_call: .; j_call: TRBJ2-7; v_call: TRBV5-1; cdr3_aa: ASSLVSGSLHEQY
d_call: .; j_call: TRBJ1-2; v_call: TRBV28; cdr3_aa: ASSLSPRLSYGYT
d_call: .; j_call: TRBJ2-5; v_call: TRBV19; cdr3_aa: ASSIGRTETQY
d_call: .; j_call: TRBJ2-5; v_call: TRBV6-1; cdr3_aa: ASSEGWGTLGKETQY
d_call: .; j_call: TRBJ2-7; v_call: TRBV5-1; cdr3_aa: ASSANGNEQY
d_call: .; j_call: TRBJ1-1; v_call: TRBV30; cdr3_aa: AWGTAEAF
d_call: .; j_call: TRBJ2-7; v_call: TRBV4-1; cdr3_aa: ASSQEIGEQY
d_call: .; j_call: TRBJ1-2; v_call: TRBV29-1; cdr3_aa: SVEPRVSSYYGYT
d_call: .; j_call: TRBJ2-5; v_call: TRBV28; cdr3_aa: ASSGEETQY
d_call: .; j_call: TRBJ1-2; v_call: TRBV15; cdr3_aa: ATSRDRSTNYGYT
d_call: TRBD1; j_call: TRBJ2-1; v_call: TRBV25-1; cdr3_aa: ASSADRGGVSGNEQF
d_call: .; j_call: TRBJ2-7; v_call: TRBV30; cdr3_aa: AWSVGRRRYEQY
d_call: TRBD1; j_call: TRBJ2-2; v_call: TRBV2; cdr3_aa: ASTRTGKTGELF
d_call: TRBD1; j_call: TRBJ1-2; v_call: TRBV15; cdr3_aa: ATSRDRGTGQGGYT
d_call: .; j_call: TRBJ2-1; v_call: TRBV11-2; cdr3_aa: ASSRGTPEQF